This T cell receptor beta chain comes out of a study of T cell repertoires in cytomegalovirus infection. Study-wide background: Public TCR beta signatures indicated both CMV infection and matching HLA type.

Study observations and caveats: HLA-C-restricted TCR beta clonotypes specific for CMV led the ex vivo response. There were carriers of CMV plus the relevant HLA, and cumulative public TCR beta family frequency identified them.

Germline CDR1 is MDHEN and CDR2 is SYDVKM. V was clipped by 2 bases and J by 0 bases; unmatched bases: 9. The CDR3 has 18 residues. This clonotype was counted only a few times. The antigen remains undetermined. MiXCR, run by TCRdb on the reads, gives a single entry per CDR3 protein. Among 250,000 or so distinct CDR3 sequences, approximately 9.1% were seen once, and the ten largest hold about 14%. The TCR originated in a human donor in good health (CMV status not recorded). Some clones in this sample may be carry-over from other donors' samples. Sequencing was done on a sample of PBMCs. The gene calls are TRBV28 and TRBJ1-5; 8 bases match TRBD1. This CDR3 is CASSLPDRDRYSNQPQHF. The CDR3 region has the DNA TGTGCCAGCAGTTTACCGGACAGGGACCGATATAGCAATCAGCCCCAGCATTTT.